This T cell receptor beta chain was documented in a study of blood T cell repertoires in COVID-19. The CDR3 sequence is 15 residues long. V shed 5 bases, J shed 1 base, and the junction held 3 bases outside the gene matches. The germline V gene encodes CDR1 SEHNR and CDR2 FQNEAQ (reference sequence). As originally analysed: Amplification of reference gene primers was used by the study to estimate nucleated cell counts. Repertoires were generated with immunoSEQ multiplex PCR, while TCRdb's copy carries only in-frame clones and drops some. V, J and clone size are taken as reported in that table, and D and trimming were inferred from the DNA itself. The sample contains fewer than 85,000 clones, around nine tenths of which appear only once.

Sequencing input: peripheral blood. The clonotype comes from a man in his fifties or sixties with acute or convalescent COVID-19. The chain carries TRBV7-9 and TRBJ2-3, with 10 bases lining up with TRBD2. CDR3 DNA sequence: TGTGCCAGCAGCCACACTAGCGGGGGCACAGATACGCAGTATTTT. This gives the protein CASSHTSGGTDTQYF.